A selection of T cell receptor beta chains follows, all from one sample in a study of cytomegalovirus exposure and HLA in healthy donors. Using immunoSEQ multiplex PCR, the repertoire was profiled, and TCRdb retains in-frame clones only, with some absent. In the table there are about 130,000 clones, around 90% of which are singletons. Sequencing was done on a sample of PBMCs. The origin of the receptors is a woman aged 18-35 years in good health and CMV-seronegative. Each CDR3 is given with its conserved first and last residue. The D gene is left open where the match is weak.

>TRBJ1-1|NA|TRBV30|13
TGTGCCTGGTCTTCCGGGACATCCCCTGAAGCTTTCTTT
CAWSSGTSPEAFF
>TRBJ2-1|TRBD2|TRBV13|17
TGTGCCAGCAGCCCCCTTAGCGGGAGGGCCGACTACAATGAGCAGTTCTTC
CASSPLSGRADYNEQFF
>TRBJ2-1|TRBD1|TRBV28|15
TGTGCCAGCAGGCAGGGGGCAAGCTCCTACAATGAGCAGTTCTTC
CASRQGASSYNEQFF
>TRBJ2-5|TRBD1|TRBV19|15
TGTGCCAGTAGTACGGGACAGACTATCCAAGAGACCCAGTACTTC
CASSTGQTIQETQYF
>TRBJ2-3|NA|TRBV5-8|17
TGTGCCAGCAGCTTAGACGCCCCGGGAGATTTGTCGGATACGCAGTATTTT
CASSLDAPGDLSDTQYF
>TRBJ1-2|NA|TRBV28|13
TGTGCCAGCAGCCCTACAGGGAACTATGGCTACACCTTC
CASSPTGNYGYTF
>TRBJ2-7|TRBD2|TRBV7-2|15
TGTGCCAGCAGCGCCGGACTAGCGGGCTCCTACGAGCAGTACTTC
CASSAGLAGSYEQYF
>TRBJ2-1|TRBD2|TRBV6-4|16
TGTGCCAGCAGTGACTTCAGGCGGGAGGGCCATCATGAGCAGTTCTTC
CASSDFRREGHHEQFF
>TRBJ2-2|TRBD2|TRBV4-1|15
TGCGCCAGCAGCCCCCGGGGGGAGGGCCCCGGGGAGCTGTTTTTT
CASSPRGEGPGELFF
>TRBJ1-5|TRBD1|TRBV19|16
TGTGCCAGTAGTACCCAGAGGACAGGGAACAATCAGCCCCAGCATTTT
CASSTQRTGNNQPQHF
>TRBJ2-7|NA|TRBV27|12
TGTGCCAGCAGTTCGAACAGCTACGAGCAGTACTTC
CASSSNSYEQYF
>TRBJ2-7|NA|TRBV4-1|13
TGCGCCAGCAGCCAAGCCACCAGGGGCGAGCAGTACTTC
CASSQATRGEQYF
>TRBJ2-3|NA|TRBV11-2|13
TGTGCCAGCACCAAAGGGGATACAGATACGCAGTATTTT
CASTKGDTDTQYF
>TRBJ2-7|NA|TRBV25-1|14
TGTGCCAGCAGTGAATATAAGGACATGGACGAGCAGTACTTC
CASSEYKDMDEQYF
>TRBJ2-7|TRBD2|TRBV4-1|15
TGCGCCAGCAGCCAGAGGGGGACTAGCGGCTACGAGCAGTACTTC
CASSQRGTSGYEQYF
>TRBJ2-7|NA|TRBV5-6|14
TGTGCCAGCAGCCCCCCCCGGGTCCCCTACGAGCAGTACTTC
CASSPPRVPYEQYF
>TRBJ1-5|NA|TRBV4-1|17
TGCGCCAGCAGCCAAACACGGGCGGGCCAGGCCAATCAGCCCCAGCATTTT
CASSQTRAGQANQPQHF